These 29 T cell receptor beta chains came from one sample sequenced in a study of OX40 agonist ivuxolimab in advanced cancers. Repertoires were generated with immunoSEQ multiplex PCR, while TCRdb's copy carries only in-frame clones and drops some. Of 99,000 or so clones in the sample, roughly 93% were seen once. Sample: CD4+ or CD8+ T cells sorted from blood, taken in a trial of the OX40 agonist ivuxolimab. Receptors originate from an adult with an advanced solid tumor such as melanoma, head and neck, liver or kidney cancer.

This chain uses TRBV10-3 with TRBJ1-4; D may be TRBD1 (5 bases). Germline CDR1 reads ENHRY; CDR2 reads SYGVKD. V dropped 3 bases and J dropped 8 bases, with 25 bases sitting between them. This CDR3 is 18 amino acids long. Here the CDR3 reads CAISESAPKTRVSEKLFF. The CDR3 nucleotides read TGTGCCATCAGTGAATCGGCCCCCAAGACCAGGGTATCCGAAAAACTGTTTTTT.

The chain uses TRBV5-5 and TRBJ1-2; D call uncertain. From germline, CDR1 is SGHKS and CDR2 YYEKEE (reference sequence). The CDR3 totals 14 residues. Trimming took 1 base from V and 6 from J, leaving 13 bases between them. The CDR3 coding sequence is TGTGCCAGCAGCTTGTCCTGGGGTAGTGATGGCTACACCTTC. Translation gives CASSLSWGSDGYTF.

This chain uses TRBV29-1 with TRBJ2-1, with D possibly being TRBD2 (5 bases). Trimming removed 3 bases from V and 0 bases from J, with 6 bases in between. CDR1 is SQVTM and CDR2 is ANQGSEA in the germline V gene. The CDR3 extends over 13 amino acids. CDR3: CSVEGSSYNEQFF. The CDR3 DNA follows: TGCAGCGTTGAGGGGAGCTCCTACAATGAGCAGTTCTTC.

The rearrangement uses TRBV7-8 and TRBJ2-1, with 11 positions matching TRBD2. V lost 5 bases to trimming and J lost 0 bases; unmatched junction nucleotides: 6. The germline CDR1 and CDR2 sequences are SGHVS and FQNEAQ. CDR3 length equals 17 residues. Here the CDR3 reads CASSPSGRITSYNEQFF. The CDR3 DNA follows: TGTGCCAGCAGCCCTAGCGGGAGGATTACCTCCTACAATGAGCAGTTCTTC.

V usage is TRBV7-9 and J usage is TRBJ2-1; D not resolved. V shed 2 bases and J shed 12 bases, with 14 bases lying between them. There are 13 residues in the CDR3. The germline CDR1 and CDR2 sequences are SEHNR and FQNEAQ (reference sequence). The CDR3 nucleotides read TGTGCCAGCAGCTTAAATAACAATGACGTGCAGTTCTTC. This codes for CASSLNNNDVQFF.

The sample holds one count of this clone. J is TRBJ2-4 and V is TRBV4-2; 10 nucleotides align to TRBD2. V shed 1 base, J shed 10 bases, and the junction held 10 bases outside the gene matches. CDR1 is LGHNA, CDR2 YNFKEQ, per germline. The CDR3 totals 16 residues. The CDR3 coding sequence is TGTGCCAGCAGCCAAGGTGGTAGCGGGGGGCTCGGGATTCAGTACTTC. Its protein product is CASSQGGSGGLGIQYF.

The V call is TRBV30, the J call TRBJ1-5; D remains ambiguous. CDR1 GTSNPN and CDR2 SVGIG come from the germline V gene (reference sequence). Deletions cut 0 bases from V and 10 bases from J, with 19 bases between. This CDR3 region has 15 residues. In DNA form, the CDR3 reads TGTGCCTGGAGTGTAGGGTCGCAGCGATCAGCCCCCCAGCATTTT. Its protein is CAWSVGSQRSAPQHF.

This chain connects TRBV6-6 to TRBJ1-2; D call uncertain. The CDR3 is 13 residues long. Germline-derived CDR1 and CDR2 are MNHNY and SVGAGI (reference sequence). V lost 1 base and J 8 bases, leaving 11 bases between the germline ends. The CDR3 region is CASSYYGFGGYTF. The CDR3 DNA is TGTGCCAGCAGTTACTACGGGTTCGGAGGCTACACCTTC.

In nucleotides, the CDR3 is TGCGCCAGCAGCCAAGCCAGGGGTATAGGAGAGACCCAGTACTTC. Protein product: CASSQARGIGETQYF. The rearrangement joins TRBV4-1 to TRBJ2-5; weak D call: TRBD1 (6 bases). V lost 1 base, J lost 4 bases, and 13 bases lay in between. The CDR3 runs to 15 residues. Germline values: CDR1 MGHRA, CDR2 YSYEKL.

The CDR3 sequence: CASSQERDQPQHF. In DNA form, the CDR3 reads TGCGCCAGCAGCCAAGAACGGGATCAGCCCCAGCATTTT. The chain links TRBV4-3 to TRBJ1-5; D remains ambiguous. Germline assignment: CDR1 LGHNA and CDR2 YSLEER. CDR3 size: 13 residues. V was pared by 0 bases and J by 5 bases, with 5 bases between.

The table lists this clone with a few counts. V and J are TRBV4-2 and TRBJ1-2; possibly TRBD1 for D (5 bases). V lost 0 bases and J 10 bases, leaving 9 bases between the germline ends. The CDR3 runs to 12 residues. Germline assignment: CDR1 LGHNA and CDR2 YNFKEQ. The CDR3 reads CASSQETGSYTF. CDR3 nucleotide sequence: TGTGCCAGCAGCCAAGAAACAGGATCCTACACCTTC.

The rearrangement joins TRBV5-1 to TRBJ2-3, with 8 bases aligning to TRBD1. V gave up 4 bases and J gave up 4 bases; unmatched junction bases: 2. Looked up from germline, CDR1 is SGHRS and CDR2 is YFSETQ. CDR3 length: 13 residues. Written as DNA, the CDR3 is TGCGCCAGCAGCCCGACAGGGGCAGATACGCAGTATTTT. It encodes CASSPTGADTQYF.

On this clone: Germline and junction disagree at one end, which may indicate a read error. The V gene is TRBV28, the J gene TRBJ1-5, with D perhaps TRBD1 (5 bases). There are 17 residues in the CDR3. Looked up from germline, CDR1 is MDHEN and CDR2 is SYDVKM. CDR3 protein: CAGSLTGGRGSNQPQHF. Written as DNA, the CDR3 is TGTGCCGGCAGTTTGACCGGGGGAAGAGGCAGCAATCAGCCCCAGCATTTT. The full variable domain, completed using reference TRBV28 and TRBJ1-5, is DVKVTQSSRYLVKRTGEKVFLECVQDMDHENMFWYRQDPGLGLRLIYFSYDVKMKEKGDIPEGYSVSREKKERFSLILESASTNQTSMYLCAGSLTGGRGSNQPQHFGDGTRLSIL.

In its sample, this clone was seen once. The CDR3 DNA reads TGTGCCAGCACTGGGACAGGGGGCCCCTATGGCTACACCTTC. This codes for CASTGTGGPYGYTF. The genes are TRBV6-5 and TRBJ1-2; 12 bases are shared with TRBD1. Trimming removed 7 bases from V and 4 bases from J; junction bases left unmatched: 4. The germline V gene encodes CDR1 MNHEY and CDR2 SVGAGI. The CDR3 has 14 amino acids.

J is TRBJ2-1 and V is TRBV9; perhaps D is TRBD1 or TRBD2 (5 bases each). V was cut by 0 bases and J by 1 base, with 8 bases left in between. The V gene's germline CDR1 is SGDLS and CDR2 YYNGEE. This CDR3 comprises 15 residues. The CDR3 protein is CASSVAGASYNEQFF. The CDR3, as DNA: TGTGCCAGCAGCGTAGCCGGGGCGTCCTACAATGAGCAGTTCTTC.

The chain recombines TRBV14 with TRBJ2-3; D could derive from TRBD1 or TRBD2 (7 bases each). CDR1 is SGHDN, CDR2 FVKESK, per germline. V lost 3 bases, J lost 1 base, and 11 bases lay in between. The CDR3 covers 15 residues. The DNA for the CDR3 is TGTGCCAGCAGCCACCCAGGGGGGGGCACAGATACGCAGTATTTT. It translates to CASSHPGGGTDTQYF. Combining the CDR3 with reference TRBV14 and TRBJ2-3 gives the whole variable domain EAGVTQFPSHSVIEKGQTVTLRCDPISGHDNLYWYRRVMGKEIKFLLHFVKESKQDESGMPNNRFLAERTGGTYSTLKVQPAELEDSGVYFCASSHPGGGTDTQYFGPGTRLTVL.

In this sample, this clone turned up once. This chain links TRBV11-2 with TRBJ2-7; 7 positions agree with TRBD1. Trimming cost V 1 base and J 3 bases; bases outside gene matches: 9. Germline V gene lookup returns CDR1 SGHAT and CDR2 FQNNGV. This CDR3 has 16 amino acids. CDR3 protein: CASSLVADRANYEQYF. CDR3 DNA: TGTGCCAGCAGCTTAGTTGCCGACAGGGCAAACTACGAGCAGTACTTC.

This chain links TRBV6-6 with TRBJ1-2; D ambiguous. This CDR3 is 11 amino acids long. V was clipped by 6 bases and J by 1 base, with 3 bases between them. Germline V gives CDR1 MNHNY, CDR2 SVGAGI (reference sequence). The CDR3 DNA reads TGTGCCAGCAGGCGTAACTATGGCTACACCTTC. Translation gives CASRRNYGYTF.

V and J are TRBV5-1 and TRBJ1-1, with D unclear. V was pared by 0 bases and J by 1 base, with 16 bases between. The CDR3 has 17 amino acids. The V gene's germline CDR1 is SGHRS and CDR2 YFSETQ. The CDR3 loop is CASSLDSGHPANTEAFF. CDR3 DNA: TGCGCCAGCAGCTTGGATAGTGGGCATCCCGCGAACACTGAAGCTTTCTTT.

This chain connects TRBV28 to TRBJ2-3; TRBD2 matches 10 bases. The CDR3 has 13 amino acids. Looked up from germline, CDR1 is MDHEN and CDR2 is SYDVKM. Losses at the gene ends were 7 bases for V and 4 bases for J; bases not matched to a gene: 2. The CDR3 coding sequence is TGTGCCAGCAAACTAGCGGGGTCAGATACGCAGTATTTT. This sequence encodes CASKLAGSDTQYF. Filled out from reference TRBV28 and TRBJ2-3, the complete variable domain reads DVKVTQSSRYLVKRTGEKVFLECVQDMDHENMFWYRQDPGLGLRLIYFSYDVKMKEKGDIPEGYSVSREKKERFSLILESASTNQTSMYLCASKLAGSDTQYFGPGTRLTVL.

The chain recombines TRBV18 with TRBJ2-1; no reliable D call. The CDR3 runs 15 residues. The V and J ends lost 2 bases and 4 bases respectively, with 12 bases between them. Germline V gives CDR1 KGHSH, CDR2 LQKENI. CDR3 sequence: CASSPAGPSYNEQFF. In DNA, the CDR3 is TGTGCCAGCTCACCAGCCGGTCCTTCGTACAATGAGCAGTTCTTC.

The chain combines TRBV7-9 with TRBJ1-1; D is undetermined. V was shortened by 3 bases and J by 2 bases, with 13 bases between the two germline ends. CDR1 and CDR2 from the germline V gene are SEHNR and FQNEAQ (reference sequence). The CDR3 contains 15 residues. CDR3 coding DNA: TGTGCCAGCAGCTTCCCAGCCGCTGGAAACACTGAAGCTTTCTTT. Translation gives CASSFPAAGNTEAFF.

The gene calls are TRBV10-3 and TRBJ1-2; TRBD1 agrees at 7 bases. Germline V gene data show CDR1 as ENHRY and CDR2 as SYGVKD. This CDR3 has 13 amino acids. V lost 2 bases and J lost 7; bases outside the gene matches: 4. The CDR3 DNA reads TGTGCCATCAGTGAGGGACAGGCCGGTGGCTACACCTTC. This codes for CAISEGQAGGYTF.

This chain links TRBV7-9 with TRBJ1-2; D is undetermined. The CDR3 is made up of 10 amino acids. V was pared by 5 bases and J by 6 bases, with 4 bases between. Germline V gives CDR1 SEHNR, CDR2 FQNEAQ (reference sequence). The CDR3, as DNA: TGTGCCAGCAGCCCCGATGGCTACACCTTC. It encodes CASSPDGYTF.

The chain couples TRBV4-3 to TRBJ1-2; possible D gene TRBD1, 5 bases. The CDR3 contains 15 residues. CDR1 is LGHNA and CDR2 is YSLEER in the germline V gene. V lost 2 bases, J lost 4 bases, and 14 bases lay in between. The CDR3: CASSQQSGGGYGYTF. Here the CDR3 DNA reads TGCGCCAGCAGCCAACAGTCCGGGGGTGGCTATGGCTACACCTTC.

V gene TRBV7-2 combines with J gene TRBJ2-1; D uncertain. Germline-derived CDR1 and CDR2 are SGHTA and FQGNSA. The CDR3 has 13 residues. V lost 5 bases, J lost 6 bases, and 11 bases lay in between. The CDR3 sequence: CASSTYRINEQFF. CDR3 DNA: TGTGCCAGCAGCACCTATCGGATCAATGAGCAGTTCTTC.

This clone was observed a handful of times. The chain has TRBV30 and TRBJ1-5; the match to TRBD1 covers 10 bases. The V gene's germline CDR1 is GTSNPN and CDR2 SVGIG (reference sequence). There are 13 residues in the CDR3. The trim removed 5 bases at V and 2 bases at J, leaving 0 bases unmatched. The CDR3 sequence is CAWGTGGNQPQHF. The CDR3, as DNA: TGTGCCTGGGGGACAGGGGGCAATCAGCCCCAGCATTTT.

The chain links TRBV11-3 to TRBJ2-5; maybe TRBD2 (6 bases). V lost 3 bases, J lost 5 bases, and 19 bases lay in between. From germline, CDR1 is SGHNT and CDR2 YENEEA. CDR3 size: 16 residues. In DNA, the CDR3 is TGTGCCAGCAGCTTGAGCAGCCAAAGGGCGGGGGAGACCCAGTACTTC. Protein: CASSLSSQRAGETQYF.

The chain recombines TRBV19 with TRBJ2-7, with no clear D. V was cut by 4 bases and J by 0 bases, with 10 bases left in between. Per germline, CDR1 LNHDA and CDR2 SQIVND (reference sequence). This CDR3 has 14 residues. The DNA for the CDR3 is TGTGCCAGTAGTAGGCAGATAAGCTCCTACGAGCAGTACTTC. Translation gives CASSRQISSYEQYF. Together with reference TRBV19 and TRBJ2-7, the CDR3 gives the full variable domain: DGGITQSPKYLFRKEGQNVTLSCEQNLNHDAMYWYRQDPGQGLRLIYYSQIVNDFQKGDIAEGYSVSREKKESFPLTVTSAQKNPTAFYLCASSRQISSYEQYFGPGTRLTVT.